These T cell receptor beta chains were read from a single sample in a study of blood T cells in healthy people across ages. One entry per CDR3 protein results from TCRdb running MiXCR on the 5' RACE reads. Among about 970,000 distinct CDR3 sequences listed, about 51% were seen once. Sequences were obtained from blood. The receptors were gathered from a woman aged 55-69 years in good health. The conserved cysteine and the conserved F or W are not part of the CDR3 here.

14 NA TRBV4-1 ASSPWTGSLTYEQY
16 TRBJ2-7 TRBV5-1 ASSPFRGSGGSSYEQY
13 TRBJ2-7 TRBV2 ASSESSLRVYEQY
13 TRBJ2-3 TRBV9 ASSGGGLAGDTQY
13 TRBJ2-3 TRBV6-2/TRBV6-3 ASSSFRPSGDTQY
16 TRBJ2-7 TRBV9 ASSGPSLDRGLSYEQY
16 TRBJ1-6 TRBV4-1 ASSQDEVLPSAYSPLH
14 TRBJ2-7 TRBV4-3 ASSQVRGVGPSEQY
10 NA TRBV29-1 SVEARGGEQY
14 TRBJ2-6 TRBV6-5 ASSWATTAGANVLT
11 TRBJ2-5 TRBV11-3 ASSREGQETQY
13 TRBJ1-2 TRBV6-2/TRBV6-3 ASSGNHGREYGYT
16 TRBJ2-5 TRBV5-4 ASSPSGLAGGIQETQY
13 TRBJ2-5 TRBV7-2 ASSSTSGREETQY
11 NA TRBV3-1 ASSQDRGDEQY
12 TRBJ2-7 TRBV12-3/TRBV12-4 ASTLQGAAYEQY
13 TRBJ2-1 TRBV5-1 ASSTTSGRDHEQF
16 TRBJ2-1 TRBV4-3 ASSQDEIGLAGPNGQF
12 TRBJ1-1 TRBV28 ASTRSYTNTEAF
16 NA TRBV4-1 ASSHPGRDLKAYNEQY
14 TRBJ1-5 TRBV20-1 SARDLGRRGNQPQH
15 TRBJ2-4 TRBV4-3 ASSQDLEGMAKNIQY
12 TRBJ1-5 TRBV28 ASSTRTDNQPQH
10 TRBJ2-7 TRBV20-1 SAQGATYEQY
12 TRBJ2-6 TRBV30 AWSVGAGANVLT
11 TRBJ1-4 TRBV20-1 SARVGPNEKLF
13 TRBJ2-5 TRBV28 ASSSPLKYQETQY
15 TRBJ1-2 TRBV6-6 AGSYSRRDVEDNGYT
13 TRBJ2-1 TRBV6-2/TRBV6-3 ASMTGLAIYNEQF
10 TRBJ2-5 TRBV20-1 SASGGLATQY
14 TRBJ1-6 TRBV10-3 AISDLFGTGSVPLH
10 TRBJ2-1 TRBV12-3/TRBV12-4 ASSLFSQSKF
13 TRBJ1-6 TRBV7-2 ASSSFGPGNSPLH
12 TRBJ1-2 TRBV29-1 SVGIAVLSGGYT
12 TRBJ2-7 TRBV12-3/TRBV12-4 ASGPGTGPYEQY
14 TRBJ1-2 TRBV2 ASSEGTADLNYGYT
11 TRBJ2-7 TRBV29-1 SVEEVGSNEQY
13 TRBJ1-2 TRBV7-2 ASSSRTEDLYGYT
10 TRBJ2-2 TRBV28 ASSLEHGVLF